This T cell receptor (beta chain) was sequenced for a study of blood T cell repertoires in COVID-19. Study-level information: Samples came from the United States, Italy and Spain, spanning acute and convalescent COVID-19. T cells, B-cell-depleted T cells, or PBMCs provided the cDNA or gDNA that served as material.

Germline assignment: CDR1 LNHDA and CDR2 SQIVND (reference sequence). V dropped 11 bases and J dropped 2 bases, with 22 bases sitting between them. The CDR3 is 15 residues long. In the original processing: For nucleated cells, counts were estimated from reference gene primer amplification. Method: immunoSEQ multiplex PCR; TCRdb's copy keeps in-frame clones and lacks some. V and J calls and clone size are those listed in that table; D and trimming were worked out from the DNA. The data show approximately 170,000 clones, approximately 79% seen once. The sequenced sample consisted of peripheral blood. This TCR came from a woman at least 80 years old with acute or convalescent COVID-19. V gene TRBV19 combines with J gene TRBJ2-7, with D maybe TRBD2 (7 bases). This CDR3 is CAPVWGGQGTYEQYF. The CDR3 DNA reads as TGTGCCCCAGTATGGGGGGGTCAGGGGACCTACGAGCAGTACTTC. Based on the CDR3 plus reference TRBV19 and TRBJ2-7, the full variable domain is DGGITQSPKYLFRKEGQNVTLSCEQNLNHDAMYWYRQDPGQGLRLIYYSQIVNDFQKGDIAEGYSVSREKKESFPLTVTSAQKNPTAFYLCAPVWGGQGTYEQYFGPGTRLTVT.